This T cell receptor (beta chain) was documented in a study of identifying expanded T cells in peripheral blood. Collection occurred without any documented infections or immune events in donors. Overall study results and limits: Variance in clone template counts between approximately 2-week samples significantly increased with total template count across all healthy donors.

This clone has a handful of counts. Antigen: not known. Germline-derived CDR1 and CDR2 are SEHNR and FQNEAQ (reference sequence). V was pared by 4 bases and J by 7 bases, with 8 bases of the junction left unmatched. This CDR3 is 14 amino acids long. Produced via immunoSEQ multiplex PCR; TCRdb's table is partial and in-frame only. The table lists about 82,000 clones, approximately 90% of them singletons, with 7.3% in the top ten. The V and J genes are TRBV7-9 and TRBJ1-1, with 8 bases identical to TRBD1. The sequence derives from a person between 18 and 75 years old in good health. The sequenced material came from blood. CDR3 residues: CASSWTGRGGEAFF. The CDR3 DNA sequence: TGTGCCAGCAGCTGGACAGGGAGAGGCGGTGAAGCTTTCTTT.